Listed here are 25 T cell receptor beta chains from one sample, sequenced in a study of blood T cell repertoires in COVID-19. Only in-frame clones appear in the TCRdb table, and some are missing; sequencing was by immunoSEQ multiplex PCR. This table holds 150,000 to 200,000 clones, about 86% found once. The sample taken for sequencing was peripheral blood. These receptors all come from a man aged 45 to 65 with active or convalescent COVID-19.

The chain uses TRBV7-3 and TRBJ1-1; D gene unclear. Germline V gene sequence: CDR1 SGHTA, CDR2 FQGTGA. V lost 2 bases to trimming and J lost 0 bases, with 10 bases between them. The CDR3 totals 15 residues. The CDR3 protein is CASSLLPGMNTEAFF. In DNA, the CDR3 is TGTGCCAGCAGCTTATTGCCAGGAATGAACACTGAAGCTTTCTTT. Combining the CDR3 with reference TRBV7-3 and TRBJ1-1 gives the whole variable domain GAGVSQTPSNKVTEKGKYVELRCDPISGHTALYWYRQSLGQGPEFLIYFQGTGAADDSGLPNDRFFAVRPEGSVSTLKIQRTERGDSAVYLCASSLLPGMNTEAFFGQGTRLTVV.

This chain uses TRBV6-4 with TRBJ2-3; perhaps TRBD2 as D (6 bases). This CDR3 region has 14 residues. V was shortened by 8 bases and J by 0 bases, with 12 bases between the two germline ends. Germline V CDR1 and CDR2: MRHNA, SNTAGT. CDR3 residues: CASSSAGSTDTQYF. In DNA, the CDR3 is TGTGCCAGCTCTAGCGCAGGCAGCACAGATACGCAGTATTTT.

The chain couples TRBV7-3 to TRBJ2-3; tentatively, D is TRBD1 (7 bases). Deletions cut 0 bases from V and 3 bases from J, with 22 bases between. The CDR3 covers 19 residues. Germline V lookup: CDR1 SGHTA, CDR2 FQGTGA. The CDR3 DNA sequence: TGTGCCAGCAGCTTAACGGTGCGGGACAGCCGATCAAAAACAGATACGCAGTATTTT. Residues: CASSLTVRDSRSKTDTQYF.

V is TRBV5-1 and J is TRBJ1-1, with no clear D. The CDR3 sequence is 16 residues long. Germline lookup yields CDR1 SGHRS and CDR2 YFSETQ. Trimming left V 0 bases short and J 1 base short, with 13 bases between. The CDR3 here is CASSLEAAQRNTEAFF. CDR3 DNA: TGCGCCAGCAGCTTGGAGGCGGCTCAAAGGAACACTGAAGCTTTCTTT.

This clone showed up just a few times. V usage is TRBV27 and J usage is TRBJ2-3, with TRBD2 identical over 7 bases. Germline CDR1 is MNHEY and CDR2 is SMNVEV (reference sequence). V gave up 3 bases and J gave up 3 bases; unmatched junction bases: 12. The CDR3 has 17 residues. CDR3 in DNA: TGTGCCAGCAGTTTCCCCAATCAAAAGCGGGAAACAGATACGCAGTATTTT. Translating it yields CASSFPNQKRETDTQYF.

The CDR3 spells CASSLRDAPGGAGNEQFF. The CDR3 nucleotides read TGTGCCAGCAGCCTCAGGGATGCTCCGGGAGGGGCAGGCAATGAGCAGTTCTTC. This chain links TRBV7-9 with TRBJ2-1, with TRBD2 matching over 8 bases. The CDR3 covers 18 residues. In germline, CDR1 is SEHNR, CDR2 FQNEAQ (reference sequence). V shed 5 bases and J 6 bases; nucleotides not matched to a gene: 18.

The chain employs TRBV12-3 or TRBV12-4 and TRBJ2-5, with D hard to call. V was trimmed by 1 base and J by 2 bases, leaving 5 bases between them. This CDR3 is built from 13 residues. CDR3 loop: CASSLDSQETQYF. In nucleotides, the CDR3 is TGTGCCAGCAGTTTAGATAGTCAAGAGACCCAGTACTTC.

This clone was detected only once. DNA of the CDR3: TGTGCCAGCAGCAAGGGATTAGCGGGGTACGGCAATGAGCAGTTCTTC. Amino acid sequence: CASSKGLAGYGNEQFF. This chain joins TRBV21-1 and TRBJ2-1; the DNA was not compared with TRBD2, the D call given in the table. TRBV21-1 is a listed pseudogene. The CDR3 runs 16 residues.

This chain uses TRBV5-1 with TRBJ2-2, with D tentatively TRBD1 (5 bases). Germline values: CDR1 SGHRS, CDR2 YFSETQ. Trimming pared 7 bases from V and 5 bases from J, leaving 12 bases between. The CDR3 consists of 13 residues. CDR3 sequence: CASGNQGTGELFF. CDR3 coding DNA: TGCGCCAGCGGCAACCAGGGTACCGGGGAGCTGTTTTTT.

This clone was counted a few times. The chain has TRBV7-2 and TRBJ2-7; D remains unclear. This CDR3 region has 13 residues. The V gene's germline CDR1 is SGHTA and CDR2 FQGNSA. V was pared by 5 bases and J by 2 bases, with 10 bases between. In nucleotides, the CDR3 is TGTGCCAGCAGCGACCGACTGACCTACGAGCAGTACTTC. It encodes CASSDRLTYEQYF.

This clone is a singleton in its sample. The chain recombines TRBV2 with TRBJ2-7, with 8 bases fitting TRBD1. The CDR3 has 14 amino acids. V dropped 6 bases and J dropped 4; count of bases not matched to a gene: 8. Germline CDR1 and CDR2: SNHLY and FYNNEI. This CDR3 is CASRSGTGFYEQYF. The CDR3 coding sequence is TGTGCCAGCAGATCCGGGACAGGATTTTACGAGCAGTACTTC.

CDR3 region: CATRVASGSEEEQFF. The CDR3 DNA sequence: TGTGCCACCCGGGTGGCCTCGGGAAGTGAGGAGGAGCAGTTCTTC. This chain joins TRBV11-2 and TRBJ2-1; possible D gene TRBD2, 5 bases. V lost 10 bases and J 10 bases, leaving 26 bases between the germline ends. The CDR3 runs to 15 residues. CDR1 and CDR2 (germline): SGHAT, FQNNGV.

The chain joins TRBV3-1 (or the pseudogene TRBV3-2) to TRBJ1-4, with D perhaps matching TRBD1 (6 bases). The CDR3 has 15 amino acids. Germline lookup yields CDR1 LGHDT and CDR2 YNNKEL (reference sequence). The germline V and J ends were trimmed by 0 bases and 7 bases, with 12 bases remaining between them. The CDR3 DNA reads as TGTGCCAGCAGCCAAGACCAGGGGTCGTTTGAAAAACTGTTTTTT. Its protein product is CASSQDQGSFEKLFF.

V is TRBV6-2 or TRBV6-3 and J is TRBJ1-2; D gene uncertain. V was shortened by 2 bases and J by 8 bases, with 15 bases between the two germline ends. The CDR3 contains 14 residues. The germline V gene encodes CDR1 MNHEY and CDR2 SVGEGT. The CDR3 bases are TGTGCCAGCAGTTACGGCGGATCCGAGAGGGGCTACACCTTC. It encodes CASSYGGSERGYTF.

CDR3 sequence (DNA): TGCGCCAGCAGCTCGCTGGCCGCTAGCACAGATACGCAGTATTTT. It specifies CASSSLAASTDTQYF. This chain links TRBV5-1 with TRBJ2-3; D remains unclear. V was clipped by 3 bases and J by 0 bases, with 11 bases between them. The CDR3 length is 15 residues. Looked up from germline, CDR1 is SGHRS and CDR2 is YFSETQ.

The CDR3 sequence: CAISGGGTSGTSTDTQYF. Here the CDR3 DNA reads TGTGCCATCAGTGGAGGTGGGACTAGCGGAACTAGCACAGATACGCAGTATTTT. V is TRBV10-3 and J is TRBJ2-3; 11 bases line up with TRBD2. The V gene end was trimmed by 4 bases and the J gene end by 0 bases; junction bases not matched to a gene: 9. Per the germline V gene, CDR1 is ENHRY and CDR2 is SYGVKD. The CDR3 extends over 18 amino acids.

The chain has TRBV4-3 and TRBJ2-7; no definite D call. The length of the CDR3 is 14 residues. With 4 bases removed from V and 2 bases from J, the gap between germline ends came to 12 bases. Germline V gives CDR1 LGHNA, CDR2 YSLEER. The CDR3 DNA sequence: TGCGCCAGCAGCCCTCGCGGTCCTCCCTACGAGCAGTACTTC. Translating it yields CASSPRGPPYEQYF.

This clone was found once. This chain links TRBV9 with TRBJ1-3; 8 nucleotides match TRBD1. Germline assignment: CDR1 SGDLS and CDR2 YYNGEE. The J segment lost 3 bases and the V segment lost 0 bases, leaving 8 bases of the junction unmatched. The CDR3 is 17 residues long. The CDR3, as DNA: TGTGCCAGCAGCGTAGAACTACAGGGGGTGGGTGGAAACACCATATATTTT. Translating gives CASSVELQGVGGNTIYF.

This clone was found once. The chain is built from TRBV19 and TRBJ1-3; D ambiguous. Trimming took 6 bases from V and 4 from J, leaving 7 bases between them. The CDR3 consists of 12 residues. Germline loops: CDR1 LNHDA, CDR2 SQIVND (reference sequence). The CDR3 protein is CASSQQGNTIYF. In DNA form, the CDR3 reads TGTGCCAGTAGCCAACAGGGAAACACCATATATTTT.

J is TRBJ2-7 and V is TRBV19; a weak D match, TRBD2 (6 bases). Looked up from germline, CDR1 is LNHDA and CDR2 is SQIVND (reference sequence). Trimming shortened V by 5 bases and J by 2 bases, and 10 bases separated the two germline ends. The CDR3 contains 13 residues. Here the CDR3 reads CASSSGVAYEQYF. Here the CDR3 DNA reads TGTGCCAGTAGTTCGGGGGTGGCCTACGAGCAGTACTTC.

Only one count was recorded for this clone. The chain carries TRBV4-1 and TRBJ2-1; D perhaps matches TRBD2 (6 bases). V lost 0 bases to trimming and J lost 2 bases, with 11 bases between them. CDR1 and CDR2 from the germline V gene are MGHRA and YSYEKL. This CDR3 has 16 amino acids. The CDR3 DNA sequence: TGCGCCAGCAGCCAAGATCCGCGGGGCACCTACAATGAGCAGTTCTTC. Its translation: CASSQDPRGTYNEQFF.

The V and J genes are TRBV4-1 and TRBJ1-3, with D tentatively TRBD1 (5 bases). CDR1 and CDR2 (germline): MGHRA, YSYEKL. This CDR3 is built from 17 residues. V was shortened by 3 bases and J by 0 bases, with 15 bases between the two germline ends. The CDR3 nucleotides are TGCGCCAGCAGCCACCCGGACACTACCAGCTCTGGAAACACCATATATTTT. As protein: CASSHPDTTSSGNTIYF.

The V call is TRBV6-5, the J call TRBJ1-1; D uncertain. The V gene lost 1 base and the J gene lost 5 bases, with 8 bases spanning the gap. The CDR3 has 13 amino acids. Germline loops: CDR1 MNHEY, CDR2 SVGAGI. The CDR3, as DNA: TGTGCCAGCAGTTACTTGCGGTTGACTGAAGCTTTCTTT. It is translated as CASSYLRLTEAFF.

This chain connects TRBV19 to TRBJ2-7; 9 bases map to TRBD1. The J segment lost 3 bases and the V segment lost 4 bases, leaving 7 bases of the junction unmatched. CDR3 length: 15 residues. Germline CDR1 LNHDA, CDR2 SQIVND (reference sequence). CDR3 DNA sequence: TGTGCCAGTAGTAGTCCCGGGACAGGGAACTACGAGCAGTACTTC. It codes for CASSSPGTGNYEQYF.

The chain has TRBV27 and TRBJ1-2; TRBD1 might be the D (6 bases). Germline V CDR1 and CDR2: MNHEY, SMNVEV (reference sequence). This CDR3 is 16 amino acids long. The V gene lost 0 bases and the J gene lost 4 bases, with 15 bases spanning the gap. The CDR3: CASSLSVQGPFYGYTF. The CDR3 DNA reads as TGTGCCAGCAGTTTATCAGTGCAGGGGCCCTTCTATGGCTACACCTTC.